The present entry profiles one TCR beta chain with its context. What this receptor recognizes is not known. One base away there is no much larger clone; base qualities are not given. This specimen belongs to a study of blood T cells in healthy people across ages (dated by TCRdb to 2014 to 2015). With respect to the entire study: In model experiments, roughly one uniquely barcoded TCR beta cDNA molecule per two T cells was captured by template switching. Using deep sequencing normalized with unique cDNA molecular identifiers, the study measured how TCR beta repertoire diversity changes with age. Donors were grouped into four age groups: young (average roughly 17 years), middle-aged (approximately 41), aged (about 60) and long-lived (around 80). To avoid experimental bias, donors of different ages were distributed randomly across sequencing lanes. Using the same blood draw, the study looked at two additional independent replicas of 1 million unique cDNA reads for two donors, one aged 18 to 30 and the other aged 80 or older.

Paper-wide results and their limitations: Estimates of total diversity based on one million sequenced T cells were considered lower bounds and underestimates. Observed TCR beta diversity per million T cells fell roughly linearly with age, and a significant reduction was already apparent by age roughly 40. Because the CMV infection status of the donors was unknown, age-related changes in expanded clonotypes may potentially have been confounded. There was a strong correlation between observed TCR beta diversity and the percentage of naive T cells measured by flow cytometry. Compared with the aged group, the long-lived group had more naive CD4+ T cells, fewer expanded clones and increased TCR diversity, suggesting age selection. Since profiling was done on bulk unsorted PBMCs, naive and antigen-experienced compartments could not be conclusively compared.

The CDR3 has 14 amino acids, counting the end cysteine and phenylalanine. Only the CDR3 DNA stays, 42 bases, in frame from base 1. The CDR1 and CDR2 encoded by the germline V gene (reference sequence) are DFQATT and SNEGSKA. V and J lose 0 bases and 2 bases, and a span of 8 bases separates them. Donors were under 40 systemically healthy Caucasian individuals from Russia aged roughly 6 to 100 years. Each donor gave 8 to 10 milliliters of peripheral blood, drawn into EDTA-treated Vacutainer tubes. Ficoll-Paque density-gradient centrifugation was used to isolate PBMCs, with at least 7 million obtained per sample. Trizol reagent was used to extract total RNA from PBMCs, with at least 5 micrograms per sample. Naive CD45RAhigh/CD27high T cell percentages were measured by flow cytometry on a PBMC aliquot from every donor. Library method: 5' RACE. The sequencer listed for this sample is Illumina HiSeq 2500. The second PCR ran for about 7 to 11 cycles and used a J-beta primer mix along with a sample-barcoded 5' primer. Each TCR beta cDNA molecule received a unique molecular identifier from a template-switch 5' adaptor carrying 12 random nucleotides. At least 3 million CDR3-containing paired-end reads were obtained from each sample. First-strand cDNA synthesis was performed from all RNA using the Mint cDNA synthesis kit, with priming by a TRBC-specific oligonucleotide. Following uracil-DNA glycosylase treatment, a first 18-cycle PCR with universal primers M1SS and BC2_uni_R was performed on all cDNA. In the authors' own workflow: Normalization of each sample was performed by random selection of 1 million high-quality reads, each carrying a distinct molecular identifier. Instead of being binned into consensus sequences, reads that shared molecular identifiers were thrown out. MiTCR, set to a Q25 quality threshold and the strictest error-elimination algorithm, was used for CDR3 identification, clonotype clustering and error correction. A nonparametric unseen species model using Euler transformation provided a lower-bound estimate of total TCR beta diversity. TCRdb trimmed public reads at Q25 via fastp, called clones via MiXCR and kept in-frame beta chains. Records with the same CDR3 protein are collapsed into one entry carrying the most frequent genes and DNA. What appears here as the V and J calls and clone size reflects TCRdb's work, not the paper's. The sample yields about 730,000 distinct CDR3 sequences; roughly 41% were counted once. The ten largest clones represent more than 20% of the sample.

The TCR sequence derives from an older woman in good health. The sequence links TRBV20-1 to TRBJ1-5; TRBD1 is a weak D gene call, 5 bases matching. Sequences were obtained from blood. This receptor carries the CDR3 CSAREGQGNQPQHF. The DNA sequence is as follows: TGCAGTGCTAGAGAGGGGCAGGGCAATCAGCCCCAGCATTTT.